The clone carrying this TCR beta chain came up once. Antigen: not known. The data were obtained in a study of radiation and T cells in renal cell carcinoma. Study-wide results and limits: Without pretreatment biopsies, baseline tumor clonotype presence was undetermined.

Here immunoSEQ multiplex PCR was the method, and the copy in TCRdb shows in-frame clones only, minus some. This sample has some 150,000 clones, with 75% to 90% found just once. The CDR3 is made up of 16 amino acids. The germline CDR1 and CDR2 sequences are SGHTA and FQGNSA. Trimming took off 2 bases at V and 0 bases at J, with 8 bases between the two ends. Time point in this sample: blood 4 weeks post-SBRT, at nephrectomy. Treatment in this sample: 15 Gy SBRT to primary tumor, nephrectomy 4 weeks later. The source of this sequence is a woman aged 50 to 60 with renal cell carcinoma. V is TRBV7-2 and J is TRBJ1-6, with a weak D call TRBD1 (5 bases). The sequencing here drew on blood, taken from a patient whose treatment included radiotherapy and nephrectomy. The CDR3 reads CASSLRGSSYNSPLHF. The CDR3 bases are TGTGCCAGCAGCTTACGGGGGAGCTCCTATAATTCACCCCTCCACTTT. Based on the CDR3 plus reference TRBV7-2 and TRBJ1-6, the full variable domain is GAGVSQSPSNKVTEKGKDVELRCDPISGHTALYWYRQSLGQGLEFLIYFQGNSAPDKSGLPSDRFSAERTGGSVSTLTIQRTQQEDSAVYLCASSLRGSSYNSPLHFGNGTRLTVT.